The 11 T cell receptor beta chains below all came from one sample that was sequenced in a study of blood T cell repertoires in COVID-19. Measured with immunoSEQ multiplex PCR; TCRdb has only the in-frame clones, and not every one. The sample has some 380,000 clones, around 87% seen once; the top ten hold 1.3%. The sequenced sample consisted of PBMCs or T cells enriched from blood (not recorded which). The source is a man aged 25 to 40 who had recovered from COVID-19.

CDR3 DNA: TGTGCCAGCAGCTCCCAGGGTCGGAGCAATCAGCCCCAGCATTTT. It translates to CASSSQGRSNQPQHF. V and J are TRBV7-2 and TRBJ1-5, with D possibly TRBD1 on 5 matching bases. V was clipped by 4 bases and J by 1 base, with 11 bases between them. Germline loops: CDR1 SGHTA, CDR2 FQGNSA. The CDR3 consists of 15 residues. The variable domain in full, completed from reference TRBV7-2 and TRBJ1-5, reads GAGVSQSPSNKVTEKGKDVELRCDPISGHTALYWYRQSLGQGLEFLIYFQGNSAPDKSGLPSDRFSAERTGGSVSTLTIQRTQQEDSAVYLCASSSQGRSNQPQHFGDGTRLSIL.

The chain has TRBV3-1 (or the pseudogene TRBV3-2) and TRBJ1-1, with a weak D call TRBD1 (5 bases). The CDR3 has 16 amino acids. Between the trimmed V and J ends, which lost 6 bases and 0 bases, there was a span of 17 bases. Germline V gives CDR1 LGHDT, CDR2 YNNKEL (reference sequence). CDR3 coding DNA: TGTGCCAGCAGTCACCCTAACGGCAGGGTGAACACTGAAGCTTTCTTT. Amino acid sequence: CASSHPNGRVNTEAFF.

The chain uses TRBV7-9 and TRBJ2-3, with D unresolved. The CDR3 totals 13 residues. V was trimmed by 5 bases and J by 4 bases, leaving 10 bases between them. Germline CDR1 SEHNR, CDR2 FQNEAQ (reference sequence). CDR3 in amino acids: CASSPTTPDTQYF. The CDR3 DNA is TGTGCCAGCAGCCCCACAACCCCAGATACGCAGTATTTT. Variable domain in full (rest from reference TRBV7-9 and TRBJ2-3): DTGVSQNPRHKITKRGQNVTFRCDPISEHNRLYWYRQTLGQGPEFLTYFQNEAQLEKSRLLSDRFSAERPKGSFSTLEIQRTEQGDSAMYLCASSPTTPDTQYFGPGTRLTVL.

The chain couples TRBV11-2 to TRBJ1-2; no clear D gene. V lost 0 bases, J lost 0 bases, and 5 bases lay in between. The CDR3 totals 14 residues. CDR1 and CDR2 from the germline V gene are SGHAT and FQNNGV. CDR3 bases: TGTGCCAGCAGCTTAGATTCGGCTAACTATGGCTACACCTTC. Amino acids: CASSLDSANYGYTF.

This rearrangement joins TRBV15 to TRBJ2-5; 12 bases are a match to TRBD2. Germline loops: CDR1 LNHNV, CDR2 YYDKDF (reference sequence). This CDR3 is built from 16 residues. V lost 0 bases to trimming and J lost 4 bases; unmatched junction nucleotides: 3. CDR3 amino acids: CATSRDLAGGRETQYF. The CDR3 DNA follows: TGTGCCACCAGCAGAGATCTAGCGGGGGGGCGAGAGACCCAGTACTTC. Filled out from reference TRBV15 and TRBJ2-5, the complete variable domain reads DAMVIQNPRYQVTQFGKPVTLSCSQTLNHNVMYWYQQKSSQAPKLLFHYYDKDFNNEADTPDNFQSRRPNTSFCFLDIRSPGLGDTAMYLCATSRDLAGGRETQYFGPGTRLLVL.

This clone was counted between two and nine times. This sequence joins TRBV3-1 (or the pseudogene TRBV3-2) and TRBJ1-2; TRBD1 matches 9 bases. The CDR3 runs 15 residues. The V and J ends lost 5 bases and 2 bases, in that order; junction bases with no gene match: 6. Germline CDR1 LGHDT, CDR2 YNNKEL (reference sequence). The CDR3 loop is CASSARDRANYGYTF. Here the CDR3 DNA reads TGTGCCAGCAGCGCCCGGGACAGGGCCAACTATGGCTACACCTTC.

V and J are TRBV5-6 and TRBJ1-3; no definite D call. This CDR3 spans 16 amino acids. Germline CDR1 reads SGHDT; CDR2 reads YYEEEE. The V gene lost 0 bases and the J gene lost 0 bases, with 10 bases spanning the gap. The chain's CDR3 is CASSLVGTSSGNTIYF. DNA for the CDR3: TGTGCCAGCAGCTTGGTGGGCACCAGCTCTGGAAACACCATATATTTT. Full variable domain (missing parts from reference TRBV5-6 and TRBJ1-3): DAGVTQSPTHLIKTRGQQVTLRCSPKSGHDTVSWYQQALGQGPQFIFQYYEEEERQRGNFPDRFSGHQFPNYSSELNVNALLLGDSALYLCASSLVGTSSGNTIYFGEGSWLTVV.

The chain has TRBV12-5 and TRBJ1-2; 10 bases line up with TRBD1. V lost 1 base and J lost 7; bases outside the gene matches: 9. Germline CDR1 reads LGHNT; CDR2 reads FRNRAP. The CDR3 loop spans 16 amino acids. For the CDR3, the DNA is TGTGCTAGTGGTTTGGGACAGGGGGCGGGTGGATTTGGCTACACCTTC. It is translated as CASGLGQGAGGFGYTF.

The CDR3 loop reads CAGGDGRINEKLFF. The CDR3 coding sequence is TGTGCCGGGGGGGACGGACGAATTAATGAAAAACTGTTTTTT. This chain joins TRBV7-9 and TRBJ1-4, with TRBD1 as a possible D gene (5 bases). CDR3 length: 14 residues. CDR1 SEHNR and CDR2 FQNEAQ come from the germline V gene (reference sequence). V lost 11 bases to trimming and J lost 4 bases, with 17 bases between them.

The chain carries TRBV4-1 and TRBJ2-3; 12 nucleotides align to TRBD2. The CDR3 totals 16 residues. Germline V lookup: CDR1 MGHRA, CDR2 YSYEKL. J was trimmed by 6 bases and V by 2 bases; bases with no gene match: 6. The CDR3 region is CASSQFTLAGGDTQYF. As DNA, the CDR3 is TGCGCCAGCAGCCAATTCACTCTAGCGGGGGGGGATACGCAGTATTTT.

This clone has more than one count but fewer than ten. The chain links TRBV7-9 to TRBJ2-2; weak D call: TRBD1 (6 bases). The germline CDR1 and CDR2 sequences are SEHNR and FQNEAQ (reference sequence). This CDR3 has 13 amino acids. V lost 6 bases and J lost 6, with 11 bases in between. DNA for the CDR3: TGTGCCAGCAGTACCAGGGGTCCCGGGGAGCTGTTTTTT. The encoded protein is CASSTRGPGELFF.